One and the same sample provided the 19 T cell receptor beta chains below, sequenced in a study of cytomegalovirus exposure and HLA in healthy donors. Libraries were prepared by immunoSEQ multiplex PCR; TCRdb keeps only in-frame clonotypes and omits some of them. The table records approximately 210,000 clones, about 86% of them present only once. Material: PBMCs. The origin of the receptors is a woman aged 18-30 years in good health and CMV-seronegative.

This clone was recorded once. The chain joins TRBV23-1 to TRBJ2-2; no clear D. TRBV23-1 counts as an open reading frame of uncertain function. Deletions cut 4 bases from V and 5 bases from J, with 11 bases between. The CDR3 has 14 residues. CDR3: CASSPTPETGELFF. The CDR3 nucleotides read TGCGCCAGCAGTCCAACTCCCGAAACCGGGGAGCTGTTTTTT.

The chain links TRBV5-4 to TRBJ1-2; D is possibly TRBD1 (5 bases). This CDR3 comprises 15 residues. Trimming left V 0 bases short and J 7 bases short, with 16 bases between. The germline V gene has CDR1 SGHNT and CDR2 YYREEE (reference sequence). The CDR3 DNA follows: TGTGCCAGCAGCTTGGGAAAAAGGGGTGGCAGTGGCTACACCTTC. Its protein is CASSLGKRGGSGYTF.

This clone was observed a handful of times. The chain's CDR3 is CASRRPGQNTEAFF. The CDR3 nucleotides read TGTGCCAGCAGACGACCGGGACAGAACACTGAAGCTTTCTTT. The rearrangement joins TRBV28 to TRBJ1-1; TRBD1 is a possible D gene (6 bases). Per the germline V gene, CDR1 is MDHEN and CDR2 is SYDVKM. Trimming took 6 bases from V and 1 from J, leaving 12 bases between them. The CDR3 length is 14 residues.

This clone was observed once. The chain uses TRBV9 and TRBJ2-1, with 9 bases identical to TRBD2. The CDR3 covers 15 residues. With V trimmed by 0 bases and J by 7 bases, 5 bases remained unmatched. CDR1 is SGDLS, CDR2 YYNGEE, per germline. CDR3 region: CASSVGGTSGNEQFF. CDR3 nucleotide sequence: TGTGCCAGCAGCGTAGGGGGCACTAGCGGGAATGAGCAGTTCTTC.

The V gene is TRBV5-1, the J gene TRBJ2-7; 8 bases line up with TRBD2. The CDR3 is 13 amino acids. The V segment lost 4 bases and the J segment 9 bases; nucleotides outside the gene matches: 9. The germline V gene has CDR1 SGHRS and CDR2 YFSETQ. The DNA for the CDR3 is TGCGCCAGCAGCCAAGGGACTAGTCAAGGGCAGTACTTC. It codes for CASSQGTSQGQYF. Full variable domain (missing parts from reference TRBV5-1 and TRBJ2-7): KAGVTQTPRYLIKTRGQQVTLSCSPISGHRSVSWYQQTPGQGLQFLFEYFSETQRNKGNFPGRFSGRQFSNSRSEMNVSTLELGDSALYLCASSQGTSQGQYFGPGTRLTVT.

The CDR3 DNA is TGTGCCAGCACCGTGGGACTAGCGGGAGCTCAGCAGTTCTTC. The encoded protein is CASTVGLAGAQQFF. The chain employs TRBV7-9 and TRBJ2-1; 14 bases agree with TRBD2. V gave up 7 bases and J gave up 11 bases; unmatched junction bases: 7. CDR1 SEHNR and CDR2 FQNEAQ come from the germline V gene (reference sequence). There are 14 residues in the CDR3.

This CDR3 reads CASATSGLHYNEQFF. The CDR3 nucleotides read TGTGCCAGCGCCACTAGCGGCCTACACTACAATGAGCAGTTCTTC. The V gene is TRBV6-6, the J gene TRBJ2-1; 8 positions match TRBD2. The CDR3 has 15 residues. The germline gives CDR1 MNHNY, CDR2 SVGAGI (reference sequence). J was trimmed by 3 bases and V by 8 bases; bases with no gene match: 9.

The J gene is TRBJ1-5, the V gene TRBV18; the match to TRBD1 covers 9 bases. The CDR3 is 16 amino acids. The germline V gene encodes CDR1 KGHSH and CDR2 LQKENI. After removal of 2 bases from V and 3 bases from J, the junction contained 5 bases not matched to a gene. The CDR3 loop is CASSPGTGITNQPQHF. DNA of the CDR3: TGTGCCAGCTCACCAGGGACAGGGATTACCAATCAGCCCCAGCATTTT. Together with reference TRBV18 and TRBJ1-5, the CDR3 gives the full variable domain: NAGVMQNPRHLVRRRGQEARLRCSPMKGHSHVYWYRQLPEEGLKFMVYLQKENIIDESGMPKERFSAEFPKEGPSILRIQQVVRGDSAAYFCASSPGTGITNQPQHFGDGTRLSIL.

The gene calls are TRBV27 and TRBJ1-2, with TRBD1 as a possible D gene (6 bases). The CDR3 is 15 amino acids. Germline loops: CDR1 MNHEY, CDR2 SMNVEV (reference sequence). V was pared by 0 bases and J by 3 bases, with 11 bases between. The CDR3 is CASSLSGGRDYGYTF. The CDR3 region has the DNA TGTGCCAGCAGTTTATCGGGGGGGCGCGACTATGGCTACACCTTC.

The chain joins TRBV5-6 to TRBJ2-3, with 9 nucleotides matching TRBD2. The CDR3 runs to 17 residues. V was pared by 2 bases and J by 5 bases, with 12 bases of the junction left unmatched. Germline lookup yields CDR1 SGHDT and CDR2 YYEEEE. The CDR3 loop reads CASSFPRLAGGVDTQYF. DNA for the CDR3: TGTGCCAGCAGCTTTCCCCGGTTGGCGGGAGGGGTAGATACGCAGTATTTT.

The genes are TRBV9 and TRBJ1-4; D perhaps matches TRBD1 (5 bases). Trimming left V 2 bases short and J 8 bases short, with 13 bases between. The CDR3 spans 14 residues. Germline CDR1 and CDR2: SGDLS and YYNGEE. The chain's CDR3 is CASSVTGVGEKLFF. The CDR3 DNA follows: TGTGCCAGCAGCGTCACAGGCGTAGGCGAAAAACTGTTTTTT.

The chain has TRBV11-2 and TRBJ2-5; TRBD1 is a possible D gene (5 bases). Germline CDR1 reads SGHAT; CDR2 reads FQNNGV. V was pared by 2 bases and J by 7 bases, with 11 bases between. This CDR3 region has 13 residues. CDR3 nucleotide sequence: TGTGCCAGCAGCTTAAGGGGCGATGGGACCCAGTACTTC. It is translated as CASSLRGDGTQYF.

V is TRBV27 and J is TRBJ2-7; the D gene is possibly TRBD1 (6 bases). The V end lost 2 bases, the J end lost 2 bases, and 13 bases lay between the germline ends. CDR1 and CDR2 (germline): MNHEY, SMNVEV (reference sequence). The CDR3 is 15 amino acids. This CDR3 reads CASSLAYRAPYEQYF. CDR3 in DNA: TGTGCCAGCAGTTTAGCGTACAGGGCTCCCTACGAGCAGTACTTC.

The chain has TRBV4-1 and TRBJ2-5; a possible D gene is TRBD2 (6 bases). V was clipped by 4 bases and J by 4 bases, with 13 bases between them. The CDR3 contains 14 residues. Germline-derived CDR1 and CDR2 are MGHRA and YSYEKL. CDR3 DNA: TGCGCCAGCAGCCCCGGACTAAAGGGAGAGACCCAGTACTTC. This sequence encodes CASSPGLKGETQYF.

Notes on this clone: At one end, the junction sequence differs from germline, possibly due to a read error. The chain recombines TRBV7-7 with TRBJ2-5; tentatively, D is TRBD2 (6 bases). Germline V gene data show CDR1 as SSHAT and CDR2 as FNYEAQ (reference sequence). The CDR3 contains 15 residues. The CDR3 sequence: CASSPEPRGQETQYF. In DNA, the CDR3 is TGTGCTAGCAGCCCCGAACCCCGGGGGCAAGAGACCCAGTACTTC.

This rearrangement joins TRBV20-1 to TRBJ1-1; perhaps TRBD1 as D (5 bases). Trimming cost V 1 base and J 11 bases, with 11 bases left between them. The germline V gene has CDR1 DFQATT and CDR2 SNEGSKA (reference sequence). CDR3 length: 11 residues. CDR3 in amino acids: CSARVPRGAFF. As DNA, the CDR3 is TGCAGTGCTAGAGTCCCCCGGGGGGCTTTCTTT.

In regard to this clone: This sample includes further DNA sequences coding for the same CDR3. In DNA, the CDR3 is TGTGCCAGCAGAGGGACAGGTCAAGAGACCCAGTACTTC. It encodes CASRGTGQETQYF. The gene calls are TRBV6-1 and TRBJ2-5; 8 bases match TRBD1. The CDR3 contains 13 residues. Losses at the gene ends were 6 bases for V and 2 bases for J; bases not matched to a gene: 2. Germline CDR1 reads MNHNS; CDR2 reads SASEGT.

The chain employs TRBV7-6 and TRBJ2-5; possible D gene TRBD2, 6 bases. V lost 1 base, J lost 7 bases, and 22 bases lay in between. CDR3 length equals 17 residues. Germline values: CDR1 SGHVS, CDR2 FNYEAQ. CDR3 coding DNA: TGTGCCAGCAGCTTAGAAGGCGGGGCCGCCGCCCGGGGGACCCAGTACTTC. It translates to CASSLEGGAAARGTQYF.

The chain uses TRBV5-5 and TRBJ2-7; D unresolved. Trimming cost V 3 bases and J 2 bases, with 12 bases left between them. The V gene's germline CDR1 is SGHKS and CDR2 YYEKEE (reference sequence). The CDR3 has 14 amino acids. CDR3 region: CASSSRNLPYEQYF. The DNA of the CDR3 is TGTGCCAGCAGCTCTAGGAACCTACCCTACGAGCAGTACTTC.